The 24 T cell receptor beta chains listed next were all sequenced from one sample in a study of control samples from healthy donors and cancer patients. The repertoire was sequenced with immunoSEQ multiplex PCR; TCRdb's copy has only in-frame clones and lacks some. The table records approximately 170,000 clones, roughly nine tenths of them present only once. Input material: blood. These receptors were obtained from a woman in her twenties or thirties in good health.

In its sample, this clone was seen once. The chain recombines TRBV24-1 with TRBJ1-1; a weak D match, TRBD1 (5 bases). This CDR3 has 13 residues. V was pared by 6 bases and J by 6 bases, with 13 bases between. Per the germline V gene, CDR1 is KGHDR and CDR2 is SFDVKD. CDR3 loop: CATSRTGASEAFF. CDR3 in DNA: TGTGCCACCAGTCGGACTGGGGCATCTGAAGCTTTCTTT.

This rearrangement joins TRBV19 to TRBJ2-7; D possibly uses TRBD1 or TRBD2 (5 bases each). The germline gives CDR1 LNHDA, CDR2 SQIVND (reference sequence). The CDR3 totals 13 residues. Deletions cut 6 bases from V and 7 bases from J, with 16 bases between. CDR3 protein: CASSTRETEEQYF. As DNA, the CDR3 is TGTGCCAGTAGCACCAGGGAGACGGAGGAGCAGTACTTC.

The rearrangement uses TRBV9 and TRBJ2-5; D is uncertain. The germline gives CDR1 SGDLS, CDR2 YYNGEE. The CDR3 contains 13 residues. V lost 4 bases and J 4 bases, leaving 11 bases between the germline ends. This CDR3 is CASSPTVGETQYF. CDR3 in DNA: TGTGCCAGCAGCCCAACGGTAGGAGAGACCCAGTACTTC.

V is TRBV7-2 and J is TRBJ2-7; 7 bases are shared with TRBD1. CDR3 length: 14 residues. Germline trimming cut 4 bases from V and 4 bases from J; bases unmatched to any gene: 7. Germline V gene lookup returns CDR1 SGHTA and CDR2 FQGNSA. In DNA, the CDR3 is TGTGCCAGCAGCTGGGGGACAGCAAGTTACGAGCAGTACTTC. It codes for CASSWGTASYEQYF. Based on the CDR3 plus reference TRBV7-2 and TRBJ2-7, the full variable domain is GAGVSQSPSNKVTEKGKDVELRCDPISGHTALYWYRQSLGQGLEFLIYFQGNSAPDKSGLPSDRFSAERTGGSVSTLTIQRTQQEDSAVYLCASSWGTASYEQYFGPGTRLTVT.

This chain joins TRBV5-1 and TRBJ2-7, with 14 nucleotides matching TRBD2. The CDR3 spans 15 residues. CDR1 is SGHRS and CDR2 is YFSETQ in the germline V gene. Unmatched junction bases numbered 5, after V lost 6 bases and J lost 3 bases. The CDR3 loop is CASIPGTSGSYEQYF. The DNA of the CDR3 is TGCGCCAGCATTCCCGGGACTAGCGGGAGCTACGAGCAGTACTTC.

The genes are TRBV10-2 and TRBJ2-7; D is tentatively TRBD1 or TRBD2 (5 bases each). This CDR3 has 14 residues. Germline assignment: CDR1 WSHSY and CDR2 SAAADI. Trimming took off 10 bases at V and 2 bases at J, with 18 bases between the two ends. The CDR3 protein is CATHGWDQTYEQYF. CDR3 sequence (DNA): TGCGCCACCCACGGTTGGGACCAAACCTACGAGCAGTACTTC.

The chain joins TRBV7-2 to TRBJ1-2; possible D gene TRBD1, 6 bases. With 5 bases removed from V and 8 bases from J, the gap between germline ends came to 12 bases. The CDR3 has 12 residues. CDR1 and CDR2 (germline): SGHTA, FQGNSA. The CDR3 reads CASSLTGYGYTF. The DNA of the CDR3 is TGTGCCAGCAGCCTCACAGGGTACGGCTACACCTTC.

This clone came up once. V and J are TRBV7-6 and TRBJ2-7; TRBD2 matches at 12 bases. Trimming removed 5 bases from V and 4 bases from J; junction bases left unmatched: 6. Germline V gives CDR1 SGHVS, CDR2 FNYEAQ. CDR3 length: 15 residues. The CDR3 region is CASSRLAGVQYEQYF. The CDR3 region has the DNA TGTGCCAGCAGCCGACTAGCGGGGGTACAATACGAGCAGTACTTC.

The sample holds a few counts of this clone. Here the CDR3 DNA reads TGTGCCATCAGGCGGGACACATCCTATGGCTACACCTTC. Residues: CAIRRDTSYGYTF. This chain connects TRBV10-3 to TRBJ1-2, with D possibly matching TRBD1 (6 bases). CDR3 size: 13 residues. Germline V gene sequence: CDR1 ENHRY, CDR2 SYGVKD. V lost 6 bases and J lost 4, with 12 bases in between.

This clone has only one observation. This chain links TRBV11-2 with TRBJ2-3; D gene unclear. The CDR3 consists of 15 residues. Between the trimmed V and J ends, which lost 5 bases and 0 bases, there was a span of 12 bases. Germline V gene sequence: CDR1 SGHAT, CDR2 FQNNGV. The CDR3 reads CASSLDGFSTDTQYF. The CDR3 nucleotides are TGTGCCAGCAGCCTTGACGGATTTAGCACAGATACGCAGTATTTT.

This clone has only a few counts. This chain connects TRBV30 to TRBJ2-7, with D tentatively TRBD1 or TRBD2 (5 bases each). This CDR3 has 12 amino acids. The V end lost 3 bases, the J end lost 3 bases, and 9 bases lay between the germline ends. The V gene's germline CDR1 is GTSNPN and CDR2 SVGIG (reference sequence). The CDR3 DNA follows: TGTGCCTGGAGGGGAGACAGCTACGAGCAGTACTTC. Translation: CAWRGDSYEQYF. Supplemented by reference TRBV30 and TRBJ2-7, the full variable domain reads SQTIHQWPATLVQPVGSPLSLECTVEGTSNPNLYWYRQAAGRGLQLLFYSVGIGQISSEVPQNLSASRPQDRQFILSSKKLLLSDSGFYLCAWRGDSYEQYFGPGTRLTVT.

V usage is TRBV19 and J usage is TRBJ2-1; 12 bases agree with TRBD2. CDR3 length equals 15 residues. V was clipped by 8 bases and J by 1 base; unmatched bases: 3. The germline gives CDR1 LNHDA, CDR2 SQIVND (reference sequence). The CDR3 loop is CASLLAGGSYNEQFF. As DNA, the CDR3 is TGTGCCAGTTTACTAGCGGGAGGTTCCTACAATGAGCAGTTCTTC.

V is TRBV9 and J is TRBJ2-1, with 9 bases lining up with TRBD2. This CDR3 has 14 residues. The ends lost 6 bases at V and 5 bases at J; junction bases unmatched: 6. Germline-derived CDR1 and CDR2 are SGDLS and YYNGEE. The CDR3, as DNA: TGTGCCAGCAACCTTAGCGGGGGAGACAATGAGCAGTTCTTC. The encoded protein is CASNLSGGDNEQFF.

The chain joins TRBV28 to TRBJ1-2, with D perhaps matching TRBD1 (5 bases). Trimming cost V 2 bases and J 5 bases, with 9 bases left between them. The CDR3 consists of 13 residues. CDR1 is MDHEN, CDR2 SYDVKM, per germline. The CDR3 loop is CASSLDGAYGYTF. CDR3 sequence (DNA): TGTGCCAGCAGTTTAGACGGGGCGTATGGCTACACCTTC.

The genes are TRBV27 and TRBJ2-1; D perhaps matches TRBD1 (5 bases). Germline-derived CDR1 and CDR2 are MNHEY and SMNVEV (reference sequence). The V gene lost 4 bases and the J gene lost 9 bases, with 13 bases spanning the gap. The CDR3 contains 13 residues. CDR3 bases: TGTGCCAGCAGTTCAACGACAGTTCTTGAGCAGTTCTTC. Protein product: CASSSTTVLEQFF.

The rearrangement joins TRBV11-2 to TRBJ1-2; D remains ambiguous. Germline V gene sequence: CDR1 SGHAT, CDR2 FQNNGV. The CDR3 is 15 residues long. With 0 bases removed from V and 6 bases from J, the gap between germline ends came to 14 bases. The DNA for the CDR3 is TGTGCCAGCAGCTTAGATGTTGGCATCTTGGATGGCTACACCTTC. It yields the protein CASSLDVGILDGYTF.

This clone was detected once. The CDR3 reads CATSRDKSLANPSYNEQFF. The CDR3 bases are TGTGCCACCAGCAGAGATAAGTCCCTAGCGAACCCCTCCTACAATGAGCAGTTCTTC. The genes are TRBV15 and TRBJ2-1, with D possibly TRBD2 on 6 matching bases. V lost 0 bases and J 0 bases, leaving 18 bases between the germline ends. The CDR3 covers 19 residues. The germline gives CDR1 LNHNV, CDR2 YYDKDF (reference sequence).

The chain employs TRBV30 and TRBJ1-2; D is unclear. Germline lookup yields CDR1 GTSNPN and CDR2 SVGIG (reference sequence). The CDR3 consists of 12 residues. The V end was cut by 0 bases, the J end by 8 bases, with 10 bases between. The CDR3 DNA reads TGTGCCTGGAGTGTACTTTCCAGGGGCTACACCTTC. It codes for CAWSVLSRGYTF.

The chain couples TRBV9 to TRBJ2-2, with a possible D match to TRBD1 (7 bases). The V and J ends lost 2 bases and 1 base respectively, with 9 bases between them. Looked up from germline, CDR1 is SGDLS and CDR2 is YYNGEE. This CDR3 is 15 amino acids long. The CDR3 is CASSVQGGNTGELFF. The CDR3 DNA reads TGTGCCAGCAGCGTCCAGGGGGGGAACACCGGGGAGCTGTTTTTT.

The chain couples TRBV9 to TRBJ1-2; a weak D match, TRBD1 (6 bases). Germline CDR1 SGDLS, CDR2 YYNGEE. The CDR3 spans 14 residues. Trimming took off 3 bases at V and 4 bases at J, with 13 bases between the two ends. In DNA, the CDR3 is TGTGCCAGCAGCGGCGGGGGAGGGGGCTATGGCTACACCTTC. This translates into CASSGGGGGYGYTF.

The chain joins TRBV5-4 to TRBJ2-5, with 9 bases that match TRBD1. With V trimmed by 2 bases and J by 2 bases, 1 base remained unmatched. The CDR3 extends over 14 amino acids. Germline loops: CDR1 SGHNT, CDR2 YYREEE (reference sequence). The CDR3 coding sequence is TGTGCCAGCAGCTTCGGGACAGGGCAAGAGACCCAGTACTTC. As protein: CASSFGTGQETQYF.

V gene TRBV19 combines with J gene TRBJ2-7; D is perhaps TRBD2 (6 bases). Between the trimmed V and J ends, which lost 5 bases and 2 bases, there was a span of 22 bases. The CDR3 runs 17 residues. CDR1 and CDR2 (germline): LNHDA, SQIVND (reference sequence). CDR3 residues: CASSLAPQAGYTYEQYF. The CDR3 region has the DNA TGTGCCAGTAGTCTAGCCCCGCAAGCGGGCTATACCTACGAGCAGTACTTC.

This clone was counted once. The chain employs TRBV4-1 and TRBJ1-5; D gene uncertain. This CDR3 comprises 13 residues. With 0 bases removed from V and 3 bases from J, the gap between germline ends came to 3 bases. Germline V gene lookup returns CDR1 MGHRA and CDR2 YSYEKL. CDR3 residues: CASSQDNNQPQHF. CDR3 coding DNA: TGCGCCAGCAGCCAAGATAACAATCAGCCCCAGCATTTT.

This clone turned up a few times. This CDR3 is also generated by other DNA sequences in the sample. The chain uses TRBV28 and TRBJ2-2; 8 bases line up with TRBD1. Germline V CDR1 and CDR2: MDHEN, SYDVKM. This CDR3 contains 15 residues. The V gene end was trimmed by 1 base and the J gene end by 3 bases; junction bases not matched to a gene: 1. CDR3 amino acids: CASSLLGQDTGELFF. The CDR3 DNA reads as TGTGCCAGCAGTTTATTGGGACAGGACACCGGGGAGCTGTTTTTT.